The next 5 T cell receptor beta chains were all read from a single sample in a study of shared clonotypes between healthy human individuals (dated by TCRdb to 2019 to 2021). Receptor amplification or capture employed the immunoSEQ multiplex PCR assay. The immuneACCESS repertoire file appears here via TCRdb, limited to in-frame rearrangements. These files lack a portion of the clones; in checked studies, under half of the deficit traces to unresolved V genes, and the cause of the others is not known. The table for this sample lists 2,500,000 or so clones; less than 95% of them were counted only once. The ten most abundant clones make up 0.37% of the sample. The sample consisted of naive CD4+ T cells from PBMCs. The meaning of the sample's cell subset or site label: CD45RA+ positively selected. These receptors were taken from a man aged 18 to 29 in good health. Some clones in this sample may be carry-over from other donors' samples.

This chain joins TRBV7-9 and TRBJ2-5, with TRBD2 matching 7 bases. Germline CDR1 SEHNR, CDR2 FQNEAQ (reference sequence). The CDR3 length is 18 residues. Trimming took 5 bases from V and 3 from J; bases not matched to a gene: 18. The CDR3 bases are TGTGCCAGCAGCGGCCGGGCAACTAGCGCGTGGGGTGAAGAGACCCAGTACTTC. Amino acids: CASSGRATSAWGEETQYF. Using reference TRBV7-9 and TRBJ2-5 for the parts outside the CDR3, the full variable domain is DTGVSQNPRHKITKRGQNVTFRCDPISEHNRLYWYRQTLGQGPEFLTYFQNEAQLEKSRLLSDRFSAERPKGSFSTLEIQRTEQGDSAMYLCASSGRATSAWGEETQYFGPGTRLLVL.

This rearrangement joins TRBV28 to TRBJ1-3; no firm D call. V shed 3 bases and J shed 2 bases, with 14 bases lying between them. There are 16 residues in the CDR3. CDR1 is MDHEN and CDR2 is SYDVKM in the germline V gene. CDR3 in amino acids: CASSLRSGRTGNTIYF. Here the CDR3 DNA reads TGTGCCAGCAGTTTGAGGAGTGGGAGAACTGGAAACACCATATATTTT.

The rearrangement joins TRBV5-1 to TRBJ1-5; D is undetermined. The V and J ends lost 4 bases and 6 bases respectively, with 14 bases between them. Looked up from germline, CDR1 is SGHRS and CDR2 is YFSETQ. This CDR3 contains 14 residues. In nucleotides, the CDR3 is TGCGCCAGCAGCCCCTCCTCTGGACGTCAGCCCCAGCATTTT. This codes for CASSPSSGRQPQHF. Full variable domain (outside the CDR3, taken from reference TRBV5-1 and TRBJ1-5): KAGVTQTPRYLIKTRGQQVTLSCSPISGHRSVSWYQQTPGQGLQFLFEYFSETQRNKGNFPGRFSGRQFSNSRSEMNVSTLELGDSALYLCASSPSSGRQPQHFGDGTRLSIL.

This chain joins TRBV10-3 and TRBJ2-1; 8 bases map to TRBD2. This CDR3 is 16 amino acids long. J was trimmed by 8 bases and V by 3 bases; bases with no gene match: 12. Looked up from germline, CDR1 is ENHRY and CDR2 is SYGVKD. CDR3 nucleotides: TGTGCCATCAGTGATTCCGGGAGGGCCGTATTGGATGAGCAGTTCTTC. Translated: CAISDSGRAVLDEQFF.

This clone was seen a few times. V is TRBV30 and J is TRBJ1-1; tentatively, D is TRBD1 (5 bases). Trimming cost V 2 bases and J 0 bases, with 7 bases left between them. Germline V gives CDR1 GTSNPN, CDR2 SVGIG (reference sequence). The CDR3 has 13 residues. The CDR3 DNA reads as TGTGCCTGGAGTTCCAGGGTGAACACTGAAGCTTTCTTT. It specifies CAWSSRVNTEAFF.